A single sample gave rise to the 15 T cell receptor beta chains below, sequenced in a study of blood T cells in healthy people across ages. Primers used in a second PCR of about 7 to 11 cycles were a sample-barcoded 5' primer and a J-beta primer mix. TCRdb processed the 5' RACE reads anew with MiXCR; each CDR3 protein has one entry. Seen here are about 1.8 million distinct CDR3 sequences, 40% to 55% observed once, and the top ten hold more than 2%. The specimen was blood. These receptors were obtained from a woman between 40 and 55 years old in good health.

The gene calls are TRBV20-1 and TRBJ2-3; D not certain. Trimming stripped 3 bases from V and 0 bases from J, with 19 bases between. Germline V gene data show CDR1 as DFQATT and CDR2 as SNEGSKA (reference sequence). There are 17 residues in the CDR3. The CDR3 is CSASGPRRGSSTDTQYF. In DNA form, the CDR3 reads TGCAGTGCTAGCGGTCCCCGGAGAGGATCTAGCACAGATACGCAGTATTTT.

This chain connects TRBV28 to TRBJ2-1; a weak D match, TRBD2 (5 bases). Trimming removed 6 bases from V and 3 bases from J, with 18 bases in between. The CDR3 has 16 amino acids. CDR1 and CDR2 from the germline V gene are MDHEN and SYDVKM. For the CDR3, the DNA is TGTGCCAGCAGCCTCCTGGGAGCGAGATACTACAATGAGCAGTTCTTC. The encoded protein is CASSLLGARYYNEQFF.

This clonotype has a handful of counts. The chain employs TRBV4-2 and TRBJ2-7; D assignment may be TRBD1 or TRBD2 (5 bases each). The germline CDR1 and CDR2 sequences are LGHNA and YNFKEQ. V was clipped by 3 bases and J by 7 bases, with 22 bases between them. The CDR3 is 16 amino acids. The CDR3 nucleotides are TGTGCCAGCAGCCAGGTAAATAGGGCAGGGACGGAAGAGCAGTACTTC. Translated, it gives CASSQVNRAGTEEQYF.

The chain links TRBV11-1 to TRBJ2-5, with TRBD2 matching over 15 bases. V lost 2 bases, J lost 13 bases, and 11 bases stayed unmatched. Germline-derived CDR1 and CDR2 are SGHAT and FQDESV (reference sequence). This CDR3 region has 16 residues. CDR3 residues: CASSLPGTSGGSYMYF. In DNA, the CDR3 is TGTGCCAGCAGCTTACCCGGGACTAGCGGGGGGAGTTACATGTACTTC.

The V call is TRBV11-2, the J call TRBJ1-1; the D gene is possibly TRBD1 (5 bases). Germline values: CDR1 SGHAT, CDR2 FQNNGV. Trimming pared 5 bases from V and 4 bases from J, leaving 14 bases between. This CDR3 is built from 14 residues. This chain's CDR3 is CASSVNSRGTEAFF. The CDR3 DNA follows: TGTGCCAGCAGCGTAAATAGTAGGGGCACTGAAGCTTTCTTT. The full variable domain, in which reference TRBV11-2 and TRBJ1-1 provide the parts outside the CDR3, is EAGVAQSPRYKIIEKRQSVAFWCNPISGHATLYWYQQILGQGPKLLIQFQNNGVVDDSQLPKDRFSAERLKGVDSTLKIQPAKLEDSAVYLCASSVNSRGTEAFFGQGTRLTVV.

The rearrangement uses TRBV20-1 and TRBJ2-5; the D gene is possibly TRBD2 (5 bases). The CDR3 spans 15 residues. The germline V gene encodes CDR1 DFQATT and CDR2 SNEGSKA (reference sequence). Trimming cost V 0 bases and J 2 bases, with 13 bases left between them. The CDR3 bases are TGCAGTGCTAGAGAAAGGCGAGCGGATCAAGAGACCCAGTACTTC. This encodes CSARERRADQETQYF.

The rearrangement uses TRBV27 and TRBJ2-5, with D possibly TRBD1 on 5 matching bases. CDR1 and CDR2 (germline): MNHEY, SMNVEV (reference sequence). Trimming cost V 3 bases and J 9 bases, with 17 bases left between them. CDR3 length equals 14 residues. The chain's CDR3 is CASSFGSKGVAQYF. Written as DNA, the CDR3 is TGTGCCAGCAGTTTTGGCAGTAAAGGGGTGGCCCAGTACTTC.

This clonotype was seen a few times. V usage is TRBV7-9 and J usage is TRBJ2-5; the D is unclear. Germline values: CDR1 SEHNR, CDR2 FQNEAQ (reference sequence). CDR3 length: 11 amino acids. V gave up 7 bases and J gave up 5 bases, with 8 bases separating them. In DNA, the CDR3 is TGTGCCAGCAAGTTTGGGGAGACCCAGTACTTC. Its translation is CASKFGETQYF.

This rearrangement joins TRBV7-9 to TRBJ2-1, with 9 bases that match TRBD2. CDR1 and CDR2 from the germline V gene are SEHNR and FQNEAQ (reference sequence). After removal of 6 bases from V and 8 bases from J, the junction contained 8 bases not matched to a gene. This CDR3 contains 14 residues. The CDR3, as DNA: TGTGCCAGCAGTCGTAGCGGGGGCTTAGATGAGCAGTTCTTC. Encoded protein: CASSRSGGLDEQFF.

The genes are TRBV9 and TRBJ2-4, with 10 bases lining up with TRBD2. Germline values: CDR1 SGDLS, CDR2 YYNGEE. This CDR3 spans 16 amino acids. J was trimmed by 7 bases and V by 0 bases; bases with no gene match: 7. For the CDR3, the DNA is TGTGCCAGCAGCGTAGCCAGCGGGGGGGTCCGGAACATTCAGTACTTC. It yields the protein CASSVASGGVRNIQYF.

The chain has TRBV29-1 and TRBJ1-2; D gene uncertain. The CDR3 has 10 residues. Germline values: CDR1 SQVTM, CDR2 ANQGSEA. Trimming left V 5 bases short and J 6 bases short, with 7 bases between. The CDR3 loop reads CSVWGNGYTF. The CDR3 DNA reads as TGCAGCGTTTGGGGTAATGGCTACACCTTC.

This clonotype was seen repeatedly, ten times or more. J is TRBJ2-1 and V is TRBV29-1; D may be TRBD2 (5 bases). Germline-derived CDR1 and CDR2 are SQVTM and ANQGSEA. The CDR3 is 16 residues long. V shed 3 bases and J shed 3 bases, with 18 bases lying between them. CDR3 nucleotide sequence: TGCAGCGTTGAGAGTGGTCTAGCCGAAAGCTACAATGAGCAGTTCTTC. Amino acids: CSVESGLAESYNEQFF.

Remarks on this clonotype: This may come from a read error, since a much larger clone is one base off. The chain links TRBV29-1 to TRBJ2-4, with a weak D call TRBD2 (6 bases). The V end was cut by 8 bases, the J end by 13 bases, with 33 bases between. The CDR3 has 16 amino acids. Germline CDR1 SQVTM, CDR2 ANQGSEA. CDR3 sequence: CSIGYLQAEGLGEQYF. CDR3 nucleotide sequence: TGCAGCATTGGGTATCTACAGGCGGAGGGTTTGGGTGAGCAGTACTTC. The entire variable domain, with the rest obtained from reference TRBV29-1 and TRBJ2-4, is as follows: SAVISQKPSRDICQRGTSLTIQCQVDSQVTMMFWYRQQPGQSLTLIATANQGSEATYESGFVIDKFPISRPNLTFSTLTVSNMSPEDSSIYLCSIGYLQAEGLGEQYFGAGTRLSVL.

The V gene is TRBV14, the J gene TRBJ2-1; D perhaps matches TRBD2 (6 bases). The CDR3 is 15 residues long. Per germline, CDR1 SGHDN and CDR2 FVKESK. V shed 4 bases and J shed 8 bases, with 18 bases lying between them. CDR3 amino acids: CASSREGLLAYEQFF. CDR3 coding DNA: TGTGCCAGCAGCCGAGAGGGGTTACTAGCCTATGAGCAGTTCTTC.

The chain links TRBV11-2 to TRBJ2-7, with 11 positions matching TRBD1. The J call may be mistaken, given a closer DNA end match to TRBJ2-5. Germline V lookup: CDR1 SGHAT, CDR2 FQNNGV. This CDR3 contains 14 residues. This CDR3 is CASSWDRGLGTQYF. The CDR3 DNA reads TGTGCCAGCAGCTGGGACAGGGGGTTGGGGACCCAGTACTTC.